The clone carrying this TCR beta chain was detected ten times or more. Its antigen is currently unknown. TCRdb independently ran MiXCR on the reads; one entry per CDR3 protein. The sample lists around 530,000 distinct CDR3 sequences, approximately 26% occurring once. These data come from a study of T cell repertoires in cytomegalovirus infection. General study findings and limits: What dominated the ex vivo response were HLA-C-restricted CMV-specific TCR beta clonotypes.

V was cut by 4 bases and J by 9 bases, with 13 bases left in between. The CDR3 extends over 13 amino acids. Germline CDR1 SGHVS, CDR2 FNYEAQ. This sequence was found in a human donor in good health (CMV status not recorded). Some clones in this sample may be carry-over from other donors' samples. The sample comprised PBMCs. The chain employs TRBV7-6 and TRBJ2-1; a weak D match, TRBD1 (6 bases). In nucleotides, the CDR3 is TGTGCCAGCAGCTATAAGTGGGGGCTTGAGCAGTTCTTC. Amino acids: CASSYKWGLEQFF.